One sample yielded the 24 T cell receptor beta chains listed below, sequenced in a study of cytomegalovirus exposure and HLA in healthy donors. The study ran its PCR with 60 Vbeta and 13 Jbeta primers. TCRdb's table, derived via immunoSEQ multiplex PCR, lists solely in-frame clones and lacks some. The sample includes fewer than 200,000 clones, approximately 81% seen only once; the top ten take about 0.82%. The sample comprised PBMCs. The receptors here all came from a woman under 30 in good health and CMV-seronegative.

This clone has a single count. The chain employs TRBV28 and TRBJ1-4, with D perhaps TRBD1 (5 bases). Germline values: CDR1 MDHEN, CDR2 SYDVKM. CDR3 length: 14 amino acids. Trimming took off 6 bases at V and 8 bases at J, with 16 bases between the two ends. As DNA, the CDR3 is TGTGCCAGCAGGGGAGGGACCCGTGGGGAAAAACTGTTTTTT. It translates to CASRGGTRGEKLFF.

The J gene is TRBJ2-7, the V gene TRBV13; no clear D. Trimming pared 3 bases from V and 3 bases from J, leaving 12 bases between. From germline, CDR1 is PRHDT and CDR2 FYEKMQ (reference sequence). The CDR3 spans 14 residues. CDR3 nucleotides: TGTGCCAGCAGCTTTGCACCACCGGTCTACGAGCAGTACTTC. The encoded protein is CASSFAPPVYEQYF.

This rearrangement joins TRBV5-1 to TRBJ1-2; TRBD1 aligns across 7 bases. This CDR3 is 15 amino acids long. In germline, CDR1 is SGHRS, CDR2 YFSETQ. V trimming: 0 bases; J trimming: 0 bases; junction bases outside the gene matches: 2. The CDR3 region has the DNA TGCGCCAGCAGCTTGGATGGGACAGCTAACTATGGCTACACCTTC. Amino acids: CASSLDGTANYGYTF.

Only a few counts were recorded for this clone. The rearrangement uses TRBV7-9 and TRBJ2-5; perhaps TRBD2 as D (6 bases). The J call may be wrong; the DNA end is better matched by TRBJ2-7. CDR1 is SEHNR and CDR2 is FQNEAQ in the germline V gene (reference sequence). The CDR3 contains 15 residues. The CDR3 bases are TGTGCCAGCAGTTTACCGGGACTGCTCTGGGACGAGCAGTACTTC. Translated: CASSLPGLLWDEQYF.

This chain uses TRBV5-1 with TRBJ1-4; 9 positions agree with TRBD1. In germline, CDR1 is SGHRS, CDR2 YFSETQ. Losses at the gene ends were 4 bases for V and 8 bases for J; bases not matched to a gene: 9. CDR3 length equals 15 residues. Here the CDR3 reads CASSLLQGAREKLFF. The DNA of the CDR3 is TGCGCCAGCAGCCTCCTACAGGGGGCTAGGGAAAAACTGTTTTTT.

CDR3 region: CASSPSRGSTEAFF. For the CDR3, the DNA is TGTGCCAGCAGCCCATCAAGGGGGTCGACTGAAGCTTTCTTT. The J gene is TRBJ1-1, the V gene TRBV7-3; D is perhaps TRBD1 (6 bases). The germline gives CDR1 SGHTA, CDR2 FQGTGA. Trimming took off 5 bases at V and 5 bases at J, with 15 bases between the two ends. The CDR3 runs to 14 residues.

The rearrangement uses TRBV4-3 and TRBJ2-7; the D gene is possibly TRBD2 (5 bases). Germline CDR1 LGHNA, CDR2 YSLEER. Trimming pared 1 base from V and 3 bases from J, leaving 13 bases between. CDR3 size: 15 residues. The CDR3 spells CASSQGIGSIYEQYF. DNA for the CDR3: TGCGCCAGCAGCCAAGGAATAGGGAGTATCTACGAGCAGTACTTC.

The rearrangement joins TRBV6-5 to TRBJ2-7; TRBD2 is a possible D gene (5 bases). The V gene lost 6 bases and the J gene lost 1 base, with 7 bases spanning the gap. The CDR3 length is 12 residues. CDR1 and CDR2 from the germline V gene are MNHEY and SVGAGI. DNA of the CDR3: TGTGCCAGCAGAGGGAGTTCCTACGAGCAGTACTTC. This encodes CASRGSSYEQYF.

This chain connects TRBV4-1 to TRBJ2-7; 9 positions match TRBD2. Germline CDR1 MGHRA, CDR2 YSYEKL. J was trimmed by 2 bases and V by 0 bases; bases with no gene match: 11. The length of the CDR3 is 18 residues. In DNA form, the CDR3 reads TGCGCCAGCAGCCAAGATCCCCCCTCGGGCGGGAGGGCCTACGAGCAGTACTTC. Protein sequence: CASSQDPPSGGRAYEQYF.

The chain joins TRBV6-1 to TRBJ1-5, with a weak D call TRBD1 (5 bases). In germline, CDR1 is MNHNS, CDR2 SASEGT. The V end was cut by 2 bases, the J end by 4 bases, with 12 bases between. The CDR3 has 15 residues. The CDR3 sequence is CASSEFDSNNQPQHF. CDR3 in DNA: TGTGCCAGCAGTGAATTTGACAGCAATAATCAGCCCCAGCATTTT.

The chain has TRBV28 and TRBJ1-1, with unresolved D. The CDR3 sequence is 11 residues long. The ends were cut back, 2 bases at V and 8 bases at J, with 6 bases in the middle. Per the germline V gene, CDR1 is MDHEN and CDR2 is SYDVKM. CDR3 in amino acids: CASSLKLEAFF. Written as DNA, the CDR3 is TGTGCCAGCAGTTTAAAACTAGAAGCTTTCTTT.

This chain's CDR3 is CASPGGQEFLNTEAFF. CDR3 nucleotide sequence: TGTGCCAGCCCAGGGGGACAGGAGTTTTTGAACACTGAAGCTTTCTTT. V and J are TRBV2 and TRBJ1-1, with 8 bases aligning to TRBD1. J lost 0 bases, V lost 8 bases, and 11 bases had no gene match. This CDR3 is 16 amino acids long. Germline V gives CDR1 SNHLY, CDR2 FYNNEI.

As regards this clone: A junction boundary mismatches the germline segment, possibly from a read error. The genes are TRBV7-9 and TRBJ2-1, with TRBD2 matching over 12 bases. CDR1 and CDR2 (germline): SEHNR, FQNEAQ (reference sequence). CDR3 length: 12 amino acids. This CDR3 reads CSSSLTSGSTFF. The CDR3 DNA reads as TGTTCCAGCAGCTTGACTAGCGGGAGTACGTTCTTC.

Remarks on this clone: The junction differs from germline at one of its ends, possibly a read error. The chain uses TRBV7-9 and TRBJ2-7; 7 bases are shared with TRBD2. This CDR3 contains 12 residues. Germline values: CDR1 SEHNR, CDR2 FQNEAQ (reference sequence). The CDR3 DNA is TGTTCCAGCAGCCGGACTAGTAACGAGCAGTACTTC. Translating gives CSSSRTSNEQYF.

V and J are TRBV4-1 and TRBJ1-1, with D maybe TRBD1 (6 bases). The CDR3 covers 15 residues. The germline V and J ends were trimmed by 1 base and 5 bases, with 14 bases remaining between them. Germline lookup yields CDR1 MGHRA and CDR2 YSYEKL. The CDR3 protein is CASSQVPQGGTEAFF. The CDR3, as DNA: TGCGCCAGCAGCCAAGTCCCACAGGGTGGAACTGAAGCTTTCTTT.

The chain uses TRBV29-1 and TRBJ1-1; a possible D gene is TRBD1 (5 bases). The germline CDR1 and CDR2 sequences are SQVTM and ANQGSEA. The CDR3 is made up of 13 amino acids. Trimming took 1 base from V and 5 from J, leaving 11 bases between them. CDR3 in DNA: TGCAGCGTTGAAGTAACGGGGGGGACTGAAGCTTTCTTT. Its protein is CSVEVTGGTEAFF. The full variable domain, its missing parts supplied by reference TRBV29-1 and TRBJ1-1, is SAVISQKPSRDICQRGTSLTIQCQVDSQVTMMFWYRQQPGQSLTLIATANQGSEATYESGFVIDKFPISRPNLTFSTLTVSNMSPEDSSIYLCSVEVTGGTEAFFGQGTRLTVV.

The CDR3 protein is CSVRTGGGQPQHF. The CDR3 nucleotides are TGCAGCGTAAGGACAGGGGGGGGACAGCCCCAGCATTTT. The gene calls are TRBV29-1 and TRBJ1-5, with TRBD1 matching over 10 bases. Germline V gives CDR1 SQVTM, CDR2 ANQGSEA. This CDR3 spans 13 amino acids. Germline trimming cut 6 bases from V and 7 bases from J; bases unmatched to any gene: 6.

This sequence joins TRBV9 and TRBJ2-3, with 8 bases fitting TRBD2. Unmatched junction bases numbered 8, after V lost 0 bases and J lost 2 bases. This CDR3 is built from 17 residues. The germline gives CDR1 SGDLS, CDR2 YYNGEE. The CDR3 protein is CASSVGKAGAHTDTQYF. CDR3 DNA sequence: TGTGCCAGCAGCGTAGGGAAAGCGGGAGCCCACACAGATACGCAGTATTTT.

The V and J genes are TRBV4-1 and TRBJ2-4; 10 bases map to TRBD2. Trimming took 1 base from V and 7 from J; bases not matched to a gene: 10. CDR1 MGHRA and CDR2 YSYEKL come from the germline V gene. This CDR3 spans 17 amino acids. CDR3 amino acids: CASSQGRAGGIVNIQYF. For the CDR3, the DNA is TGCGCCAGCAGCCAAGGCCGAGCGGGAGGGATTGTGAACATTCAGTACTTC.

This clone has more than one count but fewer than ten. This chain links TRBV6-5 with TRBJ2-5; no firm D call. The CDR3 is 12 amino acids. Germline loops: CDR1 MNHEY, CDR2 SVGAGI. Between the trimmed V and J ends, which lost 5 bases and 1 base, there was a span of 5 bases. This CDR3 reads CASSPIQETQYF. DNA of the CDR3: TGTGCCAGCAGTCCCATCCAAGAGACCCAGTACTTC.

V usage is TRBV6-5 and J usage is TRBJ2-7; TRBD1 matches 7 bases. Germline assignment: CDR1 MNHEY and CDR2 SVGAGI. With V trimmed by 6 bases and J by 2 bases, 7 bases remained unmatched. The CDR3 sequence is 14 residues long. The CDR3 loop is CASSPGTAPYEQYF. The CDR3 nucleotides read TGTGCCAGCAGCCCCGGGACAGCCCCCTACGAGCAGTACTTC.

CDR3 amino acids: CASSLPVNGGGKLFF. The CDR3 bases are TGTGCCAGCAGTTTACCAGTTAACGGGGGGGGAAAACTGTTTTTT. The rearrangement joins TRBV28 to TRBJ1-4, with D maybe TRBD1 (5 bases). Germline CDR1 is MDHEN and CDR2 is SYDVKM. The V end lost 2 bases, the J end lost 10 bases, and 17 bases lay between the germline ends. The CDR3 is made up of 15 amino acids.

The chain has TRBV28 and TRBJ1-5; 8 bases line up with TRBD1. CDR3 length equals 15 residues. Germline-derived CDR1 and CDR2 are MDHEN and SYDVKM. Germline trimming cut 2 bases from V and 8 bases from J; bases unmatched to any gene: 8. The DNA of the CDR3 is TGTGCCAGCAGTTTAAGGACAGGGAATGTCAAGCCCCAGCATTTT. It encodes CASSLRTGNVKPQHF.

CDR3: CASSFGDRAAGELFF. CDR3 bases: TGCGCCAGCAGCTTCGGGGACAGGGCCGCCGGGGAGCTGTTTTTT. This rearrangement joins TRBV5-1 to TRBJ2-2; 9 nucleotides match TRBD1. The germline V gene has CDR1 SGHRS and CDR2 YFSETQ. This CDR3 contains 15 residues. J was trimmed by 6 bases and V by 2 bases; bases with no gene match: 5.